The rows below give T cell receptor beta chains drawn from one sample of a study of CD8 T cells in ankylosing spondylitis. TCRdb processed the 5' RACE reads anew with MiXCR; each CDR3 protein has one entry. The sample has roughly 450,000 distinct CDR3 sequences, 25% to 30% seen once. The specimen sequenced was blood, either unsorted or a sorted T cell fraction (not recorded which). The receptor set was obtained from a male donor with ankylosing spondylitis. CDR3s include the opening cysteine and the closing phenylalanine or tryptophan. A D gene is named only where the DNA matches it firmly. Clone size is given for some rows only: seen once, a few or many times, or a class if the clone is expanded.

length: 10
D: NA
V: TRBV2
J: TRBJ1-2
size: NA
CDR3: CASSETGYTF
DNA: TGTGCCAGCAGTGAAACAGGCTACACCTTC

length: 15
D: TRBD1
V: TRBV29-1
J: TRBJ2-1
size: NA
CDR3: CSVEGAGGFVDEQFF
DNA: TGCAGCGTTGAAGGGGCAGGGGGCTTTGTAGATGAGCAGTTCTTC

length: 14
D: NA
V: TRBV27
J: TRBJ2-1
size: NA
CDR3: CASSLDLGVNEQFF
DNA: TGTGCCAGCAGCCTGGACTTAGGAGTTAATGAGCAGTTCTTC

length: 13
D: NA
V: TRBV20-1
J: TRBJ1-1
size: NA
CDR3: CSAIGRMNTEAFF
DNA: TGCAGTGCTATAGGCAGGATGAACACTGAAGCTTTCTTT

length: 12
D: TRBD2
V: TRBV20-1
J: TRBJ2-1
size: NA
CDR3: CSARTRGNEQFF
DNA: TGCAGTGCCCGGACTAGAGGGAATGAGCAGTTCTTC

length: 14
D: NA
V: TRBV2
J: TRBJ1-5
size: few
CDR3: CASSYSGKNQPQHF
DNA: TGTGCCAGCAGTTACTCCGGGAAAAATCAGCCCCAGCATTTT

length: 15
D: NA
V: TRBV11-2
J: TRBJ1-4
size: NA
CDR3: CASSLDGVYNEKLFF
DNA: TGTGCCAGCAGCTTAGATGGAGTTTATAATGAAAAACTGTTTTTT

length: 15
D: NA
V: TRBV5-1
J: TRBJ2-7
size: few
CDR3: CASSFSGTAGYEQYF
DNA: TGCGCCAGCAGCTTTTCCGGGACGGCTGGCTACGAGCAGTACTTC

length: 16
D: TRBD2
V: TRBV3-1
J: TRBJ2-1
size: few
CDR3: CASSQGAAGGNNEQFF
DNA: TGTGCCAGCAGCCAAGGGGCAGCGGGAGGTAACAATGAGCAGTTCTTC

length: 14
D: TRBD1
V: TRBV6-1
J: TRBJ1-2
size: many
CDR3: CASSLRDRDYGYTF
DNA: TGTGCCAGCAGCCTCCGGGACAGGGACTATGGCTACACCTTC

length: 13
D: NA
V: TRBV10-3
J: TRBJ2-5
size: NA
CDR3: CAISESYQETQYF
DNA: TGTGCCATCAGTGAGTCCTACCAAGAGACCCAGTACTTC

length: 14
D: NA
V: TRBV20-1
J: TRBJ1-1
size: many
CDR3: CSAHRSFMNTEAFF
DNA: TGCAGTGCTCACAGGAGTTTTATGAACACTGAAGCTTTCTTT

length: 15
D: TRBD1
V: TRBV5-1
J: TRBJ1-2
size: NA
CDR3: CASSLVWTGENGYTF
DNA: TGCGCCAGCAGCTTGGTTTGGACAGGGGAGAACGGCTACACCTTC

length: 14
D: NA
V: TRBV9
J: TRBJ1-6
size: NA
CDR3: CASNQDTRNSPLHF
DNA: TGTGCCAGCAACCAGGACACACGTAATTCACCCCTCCACTTT

length: 19
D: NA
V: TRBV4-2
J: TRBJ2-3
size: few
CDR3: CASSPLRAQGSSSTDTQYF
DNA: TGTGCCAGCAGCCCGCTTAGGGCCCAGGGCAGCTCTAGCACAGATACGCAGTATTTT

length: 16
D: TRBD2
V: TRBV7-8
J: TRBJ2-2
size: NA
CDR3: CASSLAVAGAYGELFF
DNA: TGTGCCAGCAGCTTAGCGGTTGCGGGAGCGTACGGGGAGCTGTTTTTT

length: 15
D: TRBD2
V: TRBV5-1
J: TRBJ2-3
size: NA
CDR3: CASSLEGAGVDTQYF
DNA: TGCGCCAGCAGCTTGGAAGGAGCGGGAGTAGATACGCAGTATTTT

length: 15
D: NA
V: TRBV25-1
J: TRBJ1-1
size: NA
CDR3: CASRPGFFRDTEAFF
DNA: TGTGCCAGCAGGCCAGGGTTTTTTCGGGACACTGAAGCTTTCTTT

length: 15
D: NA
V: TRBV12-3/TRBV12-4
J: TRBJ1-4
size: NA
CDR3: CASSLRGRLNEKLFF
DNA: TGTGCCAGCAGTTTAAGGGGACGGCTAAATGAAAAACTGTTTTTT

length: 15
D: TRBD2
V: TRBV10-3
J: TRBJ2-1
size: many
CDR3: CATSGPGLAGNEQFF
DNA: TGTGCCACCTCGGGGCCGGGACTAGCGGGCAATGAGCAGTTCTTC

length: 13
D: NA
V: TRBV10-3
J: TRBJ2-5
size: NA
CDR3: CAISDGVSETQYF
DNA: TGTGCCATCAGTGACGGGGTTTCGGAGACCCAGTACTTC

length: 16
D: TRBD2
V: TRBV5-1
J: TRBJ2-1
size: few
CDR3: CASSLSLAGGGNEQFF
DNA: TGCGCCAGCAGCTTGTCGCTAGCGGGAGGGGGCAATGAGCAGTTCTTC

length: 13
D: NA
V: TRBV20-1
J: TRBJ2-1
size: NA
CDR3: CSARDSPYNEQFF
DNA: TGCAGTGCCCGGGACTCCCCCTACAATGAGCAGTTCTTC

length: 14
D: NA
V: TRBV19
J: TRBJ2-5
size: NA
CDR3: CASSRTVNEETQYF
DNA: TGTGCCAGTAGCCGAACAGTTAATGAAGAGACCCAGTACTTC

length: 15
D: NA
V: TRBV7-2
J: TRBJ2-2
size: NA
CDR3: CASSPDGRHTGELFF
DNA: TGTGCCAGCAGCCCGGACGGGAGACACACCGGGGAGCTGTTTTTT

length: 12
D: NA
V: TRBV20-1
J: TRBJ2-3
size: NA
CDR3: CSVNRDSGTQYF
DNA: TGCAGTGTAAACCGGGACTCAGGCACGCAGTATTTT

length: 18
D: TRBD1
V: TRBV11-2
J: TRBJ2-5
size: many
CDR3: CASSLVGGAGQGRQTQYF
DNA: TGTGCCAGCAGCTTAGTAGGCGGGGCGGGACAGGGTCGGCAGACCCAGTACTTC

length: 15
D: NA
V: TRBV18
J: TRBJ2-3
size: NA
CDR3: CASSPPRAGTDTQYF
DNA: TGTGCCAGCTCACCACCTCGGGCGGGCACAGATACGCAGTATTTT

length: 15
D: TRBD2
V: TRBV25-1
J: TRBJ2-3
size: NA
CDR3: CASSVTGGPSDTQYF
DNA: TGTGCCAGCAGTGTAACGGGAGGGCCCTCGGATACGCAGTATTTT

length: 15
D: TRBD1
V: TRBV6-1
J: TRBJ2-1
size: NA
CDR3: CACRDREWAYNEQFF
DNA: TGTGCCTGCCGGGACAGGGAGTGGGCCTACAATGAGCAGTTCTTC

length: 14
D: NA
V: TRBV11-2
J: TRBJ2-7
size: NA
CDR3: CASSARLDSYEQYF
DNA: TGTGCCAGCAGCGCAAGACTGGACTCCTACGAGCAGTACTTC

length: 13
D: NA
V: TRBV3-1
J: TRBJ2-1
size: NA
CDR3: CASSHSGTNEKFF
DNA: TGTGCCAGCAGCCACTCCGGGACCAATGAGAAGTTCTTC

length: 15
D: NA
V: TRBV3-1
J: TRBJ2-5
size: medium-sized
CDR3: CASSQLHRDGETQYF
DNA: TGTGCCAGCAGCCAACTTCACAGGGACGGGGAGACCCAGTACTTC

length: 15
D: NA
V: TRBV7-6
J: TRBJ1-4
size: few
CDR3: CASSSNTGINEKLFF
DNA: TGTGCCAGCAGCTCTAACACAGGGATTAATGAAAAACTGTTTTTT

length: 13
D: NA
V: TRBV7-9
J: TRBJ2-1
size: few
CDR3: CASSLMLADEQFF
DNA: TGTGCCAGCAGCTTAATGCTAGCTGACGAGCAGTTCTTC

length: 18
D: NA
V: TRBV5-1
J: TRBJ2-1
size: NA
CDR3: CASSLVAAPQSSYNEQFF
DNA: TGCGCCAGCAGCTTAGTAGCGGCCCCCCAAAGCTCCTACAATGAGCAGTTCTTC

length: 11
D: NA
V: TRBV10-3
J: TRBJ2-7
size: NA
CDR3: CAIGQTYEQYF
DNA: TGTGCCATAGGACAGACCTACGAGCAGTACTTC

length: 13
D: NA
V: TRBV20-1
J: TRBJ2-1
size: NA
CDR3: CSASRANGGEQFF
DNA: TGCAGTGCTAGCAGAGCGAACGGGGGTGAGCAGTTCTTC

length: 15
D: NA
V: TRBV5-6
J: TRBJ1-3
size: NA
CDR3: CASSFQRYTGNTIYF
DNA: TGTGCCAGCAGCTTTCAGAGGTACACTGGAAACACCATATATTTT

length: 14
D: TRBD1
V: TRBV2
J: TRBJ2-7
size: NA
CDR3: CASSEMNPGQAQYF
DNA: TGTGCCAGCAGTGAAATGAATCCGGGACAGGCGCAGTACTTC

length: 13
D: TRBD1
V: TRBV29-1
J: TRBJ1-1
size: NA
CDR3: CSVGGQQNTEAFF
DNA: TGCAGCGTGGGGGGACAGCAGAACACTGAAGCTTTCTTT

length: 14
D: TRBD1
V: TRBV5-6
J: TRBJ2-5
size: many
CDR3: CASSLTGVRETQYF
DNA: TGTGCCAGCAGCTTAACAGGGGTTCGGGAGACCCAGTACTTC

length: 16
D: TRBD2
V: TRBV10-3
J: TRBJ2-3
size: many
CDR3: CAISAGTSGTRDTQYF
DNA: TGTGCCATCAGTGCGGGGACTAGCGGGACACGGGATACGCAGTATTTT

length: 13
D: TRBD1
V: TRBV29-1
J: TRBJ2-4
size: NA
CDR3: CSAQDRGKNIQYF
DNA: TGCAGCGCCCAGGACAGGGGCAAAAACATTCAGTACTTC

length: 12
D: NA
V: TRBV5-1
J: TRBJ1-2
size: NA
CDR3: CASTSGAYGYTF
DNA: TGCGCCAGCACCTCAGGGGCCTATGGCTACACCTTC

length: 14
D: NA
V: TRBV5-1
J: TRBJ2-7
size: few
CDR3: CASRSGTSSYEQYF
DNA: TGCGCCAGCAGATCCGGGACGTCTTCCTACGAGCAGTACTTC

length: 11
D: NA
V: TRBV5-1
J: TRBJ2-1
size: NA
CDR3: CASTFFNEQFF
DNA: TGCGCCAGCACCTTTTTCAATGAGCAGTTCTTC

length: 13
D: NA
V: TRBV5-1
J: TRBJ1-5
size: NA
CDR3: CSSRSGFNQPQHF
DNA: TGCTCCAGCAGGTCGGGATTCAATCAGCCCCAGCATTTT

length: 14
D: TRBD1
V: TRBV29-1
J: TRBJ2-1
size: NA
CDR3: CSVAFWDRYNEQFF
DNA: TGCAGCGTTGCATTCTGGGACAGATACAATGAGCAGTTCTTC

length: 15
D: NA
V: TRBV20-1
J: TRBJ2-3
size: NA
CDR3: CSASYTPAEEDTQYF
DNA: TGCAGTGCTTCGTACACCCCCGCTGAGGAAGATACGCAGTATTTT

length: 16
D: NA
V: TRBV20-1
J: TRBJ1-5
size: NA
CDR3: CSAVTAGKDSNQPQHF
DNA: TGCAGTGCTGTTACTGCGGGGAAGGATAGCAATCAGCCCCAGCATTTT

length: 15
D: NA
V: TRBV5-1
J: TRBJ1-2
size: many
CDR3: CASSLAGAANYGYTF
DNA: TGCGCCAGCAGCTTGGCGGGGGCGGCTAACTATGGCTACACCTTC

length: 15
D: NA
V: TRBV15
J: TRBJ2-5
size: many
CDR3: CATSRSGQLGETQYF
DNA: TGTGCCACCAGCAGAAGTGGGCAGTTAGGAGAGACCCAGTACTTC

length: 15
D: NA
V: TRBV2
J: TRBJ1-1
size: few
CDR3: CASSEGAGLNTEAFF
DNA: TGTGCCAGCAGTGAAGGAGCGGGCTTGAACACTGAAGCTTTCTTT

length: 13
D: NA
V: TRBV18
J: TRBJ1-5
size: NA
CDR3: CASSPYTDQPQHF
DNA: TGTGCCAGCTCACCCTACACAGATCAGCCCCAGCATTTT

length: 13
D: NA
V: TRBV14
J: TRBJ1-1
size: many
CDR3: CASSQGFFREAFF
DNA: TGTGCCAGCAGCCAAGGGTTTTTTCGGGAAGCTTTCTTT

length: 12
D: NA
V: TRBV2
J: TRBJ1-5
size: few
CDR3: CASSVRAQPQHF
DNA: TGTGCCAGCAGTGTGCGGGCTCAGCCCCAGCATTTT

length: 12
D: TRBD1
V: TRBV2
J: TRBJ1-1
size: few
CDR3: CASSDRDSLEIF
DNA: TGTGCCAGCAGTGACCGGGACAGCCTAGAGATCTTT

length: 15
D: TRBD2
V: TRBV7-2
J: TRBJ2-3
size: NA
CDR3: CASSDRLAGTDTQYF
DNA: TGTGCCAGCAGCGACCGACTAGCGGGCACAGATACGCAGTATTTT